The sequence of this TCR beta chain was determined in a study of Ad26.COV2.S vaccination and SARS-CoV-2 variants. Study-level points and caveats: Total T cell responses, in the TCR breadth and depth analyses, may have been underestimated. Breadth, reportedly substantial, characterized the spike-specific CD8+ and CD4+ T cell responses after vaccination.

As for treatment: some 19 received Ad26.COV2.S at low or high dose, single or two shots; several received placebo; per-sample allocation not given. The study sampled participants on day 63 after the first vaccine or placebo injection. In Boston, an adult donor aged 18-55 years took part. Vaccine was an Ad26 vector expressing Wuhan-strain SARS-CoV-2 spike. Turning to this clone: Its specificity is unknown.

Clones were read by immunoSEQ multiplex PCR, and TCRdb kept only the in-frame ones, dropping some. In the table there are about 350,000 clones, approximately 85% of which are singletons. The sample was peripheral blood, taken in a trial of Ad26.COV2.S vaccine versus placebo. This clonotype originated in a person between 18 and 60 years old who received the Ad26.COV2.S COVID-19 vaccine or a placebo.

DNA for the CDR3: TGTGCCAGCAGTGTCGACAGGGGTAAGAACGAGCAGTACTTC. It translates to CASSVDRGKNEQYF. The J gene is TRBJ2-7, the V gene TRBV25-1; 8 bases map to TRBD1. Germline loops: CDR1 MGHDK, CDR2 SYGVNS. The CDR3 spans 14 residues. The trim removed 4 bases at V and 5 bases at J, leaving 7 bases unmatched.